The clone carrying this T cell receptor (beta chain) was seen more than once but under ten times. In the source study's methods: The assay estimated nucleated cells by amplifying reference gene primers. TCRdb's copy holds only in-frame clones and misses some; the assay was immunoSEQ multiplex PCR. From that table come the V and J calls and clone size; the DNA was used to work out D and trimming. The table has tens of thousands of clones, 70% to 85% seen once. The sample belongs to a study of blood T cell repertoires in COVID-19. The wider study: The origin of the acute and convalescent COVID-19 samples was the United States, Italy and Spain. PBMCs, B-cell-depleted T cells, or T cells were the source of the cDNA or gDNA that made up the material.

This CDR3 has 17 residues. The ends lost 5 bases at V and 4 bases at J; junction bases unmatched: 7. The germline V gene encodes CDR1 SGHAT and CDR2 FQNNGV. Material for sequencing was peripheral blood. The chain employs TRBV11-2 and TRBJ2-3; the match to TRBD2 covers 15 bases. The TCR sequence derives from an older woman with acute or convalescent COVID-19. The CDR3 loop reads CASSQGTSGRRADTQYF. Written as DNA, the CDR3 is TGTGCCAGCAGCCAGGGGACTAGCGGGAGGAGGGCAGATACGCAGTATTTT. The entire variable domain, with the rest obtained from reference TRBV11-2 and TRBJ2-3, is as follows: EAGVAQSPRYKIIEKRQSVAFWCNPISGHATLYWYQQILGQGPKLLIQFQNNGVVDDSQLPKDRFSAERLKGVDSTLKIQPAKLEDSAVYLCASSQGTSGRRADTQYFGPGTRLTVL.